This TCR beta chain was identified in a study of T cells after posttransplantation cyclophosphamide. Germline V gene lookup returns CDR1 MNHNS and CDR2 SASEGT. CDR3 length equals 14 residues. The V end was cut by 2 bases, the J end by 4 bases, with 9 bases between. Sequencing was performed with immunoSEQ multiplex PCR; in TCRdb, only in-frame clones are kept and a portion is missing. The sample has 6,900 or so clones, about 90% seen once; the top ten hold about 12%. Worth noting for this clone: Its target is unknown.

The study, taken as a whole, reports: Skin or GI-infiltrating T cells shared few TRB sequences with blood. Recipient CMV seropositivity and CMV reactivation strongly tracked TRB clonality.

A marrow graft followed busulfan-fludarabine conditioning, with cyclophosphamide on days +3 and +4. The chain recombines TRBV6-1 with TRBJ1-3; D unresolved. The sequencing used PBMCs, collected approximately 190 weeks after allogeneic stem cell transplant with posttransplant cyclophosphamide. The clonotype originates from a female patient aged 50-59 years who received an allogeneic stem cell transplant from a related donor, was CMV-positive, and had no GVHD. The graft donor may be the source of some T cells. CDR3 sequence: CASSESPGGNTIYF. In DNA, the CDR3 is TGTGCCAGCAGTGAAAGCCCGGGGGGAAACACCATATATTTT.